The rows below give T cell receptor beta chains drawn from one sample of a study of blood T cell repertoires in COVID-19. Only in-frame clones appear in the TCRdb table, and some are missing; sequencing was by immunoSEQ multiplex PCR. There are 68,000 or so clones in the sample; 91% occur only once, and 7.3% lies in the top ten. The sample comprised peripheral blood. These receptors were taken from a man aged 40-50 years with COVID-19, enrolled during active disease. The CDR3 runs from the conserved cysteine through the conserved F or W. D genes are given only for firm matches. The size entry is marked missing in some rows and otherwise reads once, few, many or a size class.

V gene: TRBV6-5; clone size: -; J gene: TRBJ2-3; CDR3 length: 15; D gene: TRBD1; CDR3 protein: CASSYSDRVGDTQYF; CDR3 DNA: TGTGCCAGCAGTTACTCGGACAGGGTGGGAGATACGCAGTATTTT
V gene: TRBV9; clone size: -; J gene: TRBJ1-6; CDR3 length: 15; D gene: TRBD1; CDR3 protein: CASSAGGTGNSPLHF; CDR3 DNA: TGTGCCAGCAGCGCAGGAGGGACAGGGAATTCACCCCTCCACTTT
V gene: TRBV2; clone size: -; J gene: TRBJ2-2; CDR3 length: 14; D gene: -; CDR3 protein: CASSKTPNTGELFF; CDR3 DNA: TGTGCCAGCAGTAAGACACCGAACACCGGGGAGCTGTTTTTT
V gene: TRBV20-1; clone size: once; J gene: TRBJ2-5; CDR3 length: 11; D gene: -; CDR3 protein: CSTDLKETQYF; CDR3 DNA: TGCAGCACGGACTTAAAAGAGACCCAGTACTTC
V gene: TRBV10-3; clone size: -; J gene: TRBJ2-1; CDR3 length: 12; D gene: -; CDR3 protein: CAISGPDNEQFF; CDR3 DNA: TGTGCCATCAGTGGTCCTGACAATGAGCAGTTCTTC
V gene: TRBV4-2; clone size: -; J gene: TRBJ2-5; CDR3 length: 15; D gene: TRBD2; CDR3 protein: CASTQTSGGQETQYF; CDR3 DNA: TGTGCCAGCACCCAGACTAGCGGGGGCCAAGAGACCCAGTACTTC
V gene: TRBV18; clone size: -; J gene: TRBJ2-3; CDR3 length: 16; D gene: -; CDR3 protein: CASSPFRGGGTDTQYF; CDR3 DNA: TGTGCCAGCTCACCGTTTAGGGGCGGGGGCACAGATACGCAGTATTTT
V gene: TRBV13; clone size: -; J gene: TRBJ1-3; CDR3 length: 14; D gene: -; CDR3 protein: CASSLQGSGNTIYF; CDR3 DNA: TGTGCCAGCAGCTTACAGGGTTCTGGAAACACCATATATTTT
V gene: TRBV30; clone size: -; J gene: TRBJ1-1; CDR3 length: 13; D gene: -; CDR3 protein: CAGDRDSTVEAFF; CDR3 DNA: TGTGCCGGGGATCGGGACTCAACCGTTGAAGCTTTCTTT
V gene: TRBV5-4; clone size: -; J gene: TRBJ2-3; CDR3 length: 15; D gene: TRBD2; CDR3 protein: CASSLGLDHTDTQYF; CDR3 DNA: TGTGCCAGCAGCCTGGGACTAGACCACACAGATACGCAGTATTTT
V gene: TRBV6-5; clone size: -; J gene: TRBJ2-5; CDR3 length: 13; D gene: -; CDR3 protein: CASRTRDGETQYF; CDR3 DNA: TGTGCCAGCAGAACCCGAGATGGAGAGACCCAGTACTTC
V gene: TRBV7-9; clone size: -; J gene: TRBJ1-2; CDR3 length: 12; D gene: -; CDR3 protein: CASSSGVRGYTF; CDR3 DNA: TGTGCCAGCAGCTCCGGGGTTCGGGGCTACACCTTC
V gene: TRBV15; clone size: -; J gene: TRBJ2-7; CDR3 length: 11; D gene: -; CDR3 protein: CATSRGPEKYF; CDR3 DNA: TGTGCCACCAGCAGAGGGCCGGAGAAGTACTTC
V gene: TRBV2; clone size: -; J gene: TRBJ1-2; CDR3 length: 13; D gene: TRBD1; CDR3 protein: CASSEGQGHGYTF; CDR3 DNA: TGTGCCAGCAGCGAGGGACAGGGCCATGGCTACACCTTC
V gene: TRBV7-2; clone size: -; J gene: TRBJ2-5; CDR3 length: 12; D gene: -; CDR3 protein: CASSSRGETQYF; CDR3 DNA: TGTGCCAGCAGCTCGCGAGGTGAGACCCAGTACTTC
V gene: TRBV18; clone size: -; J gene: TRBJ2-7; CDR3 length: 15; D gene: -; CDR3 protein: CASSPPTATGYEQYF; CDR3 DNA: TGTGCCAGCTCACCACCGACGGCCACGGGCTACGAGCAGTACTTC
V gene: TRBV10-3; clone size: -; J gene: TRBJ2-2; CDR3 length: 17; D gene: TRBD2; CDR3 protein: CAISGDSGEANTGELFF; CDR3 DNA: TGTGCCATCAGTGGTGATAGCGGGGAGGCGAACACCGGGGAGCTGTTTTTT
V gene: TRBV6-5; clone size: -; J gene: TRBJ2-7; CDR3 length: 13; D gene: -; CDR3 protein: CASREGGDHEQYF; CDR3 DNA: TGTGCCAGCAGGGAGGGGGGGGACCACGAGCAGTACTTC
V gene: TRBV29-1; clone size: -; J gene: TRBJ1-3; CDR3 length: 12; D gene: -; CDR3 protein: CSVLFPGNTIYF; CDR3 DNA: TGCAGCGTCTTATTCCCCGGAAACACCATATATTTT
V gene: TRBV6-5; clone size: -; J gene: TRBJ1-1; CDR3 length: 16; D gene: TRBD1; CDR3 protein: CASSYSGQGAPTEAFF; CDR3 DNA: TGTGCCAGCAGTTACTCGGGACAGGGGGCGCCCACTGAAGCTTTCTTT
V gene: TRBV7-9; clone size: -; J gene: TRBJ1-1; CDR3 length: 13; D gene: -; CDR3 protein: CASSLSSSAEAFF; CDR3 DNA: TGTGCCAGCAGCTTATCTTCGTCGGCTGAAGCTTTCTTT
V gene: TRBV5-1; clone size: -; J gene: TRBJ2-1; CDR3 length: 15; D gene: TRBD1; CDR3 protein: CASSLGGTGGDEQFF; CDR3 DNA: TGCGCCAGCAGCTTGGGCGGGACAGGGGGCGATGAGCAGTTCTTC
V gene: TRBV7-2; clone size: -; J gene: TRBJ1-2; CDR3 length: 15; D gene: -; CDR3 protein: CASSSGLSPNYGYTF; CDR3 DNA: TGTGCCAGCAGCTCTGGCTTGTCCCCTAACTATGGCTACACCTTC
V gene: TRBV4-2; clone size: -; J gene: TRBJ2-2; CDR3 length: 15; D gene: -; CDR3 protein: CASSQPEASTGELFF; CDR3 DNA: TGTGCCAGCAGCCAACCCGAGGCGAGCACCGGGGAGCTGTTTTTT
V gene: TRBV30; clone size: -; J gene: TRBJ2-1; CDR3 length: 16; D gene: TRBD2; CDR3 protein: CAWNVGWDRRGDEQFF; CDR3 DNA: TGTGCCTGGAATGTTGGTTGGGACCGCCGGGGGGATGAGCAGTTCTTC
V gene: TRBV3-1/TRBV3-2; clone size: -; J gene: TRBJ2-7; CDR3 length: 16; D gene: TRBD2; CDR3 protein: CASSHPRGRGTYEQYF; CDR3 DNA: TGTGCCAGCAGCCACCCACGAGGGCGGGGGACCTACGAGCAGTACTTC
V gene: TRBV3-1/TRBV3-2; clone size: -; J gene: TRBJ2-2; CDR3 length: 11; D gene: -; CDR3 protein: CASTRTGELFF; CDR3 DNA: TGTGCCAGCACCCGCACCGGGGAGCTGTTTTTT
V gene: TRBV11-2; clone size: -; J gene: TRBJ2-3; CDR3 length: 12; D gene: -; CDR3 protein: CASLNQADTQYF; CDR3 DNA: TGTGCCAGCCTAAATCAGGCAGATACGCAGTATTTT
V gene: TRBV11-2; clone size: once; J gene: TRBJ2-7; CDR3 length: 11; D gene: -; CDR3 protein: CASSPGSEEYF; CDR3 DNA: TGTGCCAGCAGCCCGGGGAGCGAGGAGTACTTC
V gene: TRBV5-1; clone size: once; J gene: TRBJ1-2; CDR3 length: 14; D gene: TRBD1; CDR3 protein: CASSPGTANYGYTF; CDR3 DNA: TGCGCCAGCAGCCCCGGGACAGCTAACTATGGCTACACCTTC
V gene: TRBV6-5; clone size: -; J gene: TRBJ2-2; CDR3 length: 14; D gene: TRBD2; CDR3 protein: CASRTSGASGELFF; CDR3 DNA: TGTGCCAGCAGGACTAGCGGGGCTAGCGGGGAGCTGTTTTTT
V gene: TRBV2; clone size: -; J gene: TRBJ1-6; CDR3 length: 15; D gene: -; CDR3 protein: CASSAPGHRMGPLHF; CDR3 DNA: TGTGCCAGCAGTGCCCCGGGACACCGGATGGGACCCCTCCACTTT